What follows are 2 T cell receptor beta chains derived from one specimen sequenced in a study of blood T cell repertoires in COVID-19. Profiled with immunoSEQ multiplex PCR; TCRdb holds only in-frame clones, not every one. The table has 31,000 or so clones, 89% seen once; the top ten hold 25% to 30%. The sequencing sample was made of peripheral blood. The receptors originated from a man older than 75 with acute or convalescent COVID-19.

CDR3 bases: TGCGCCAGCAGCTCCGACAGGGCGGGCGGGGAGCTGTTTTTT. Its translation: CASSSDRAGGELFF. The chain combines TRBV5-1 with TRBJ2-2, with 7 positions matching TRBD1. V dropped 3 bases and J dropped 7; count of bases not matched to a gene: 6. CDR1 and CDR2 (germline): SGHRS, YFSETQ. CDR3 length: 14 residues.

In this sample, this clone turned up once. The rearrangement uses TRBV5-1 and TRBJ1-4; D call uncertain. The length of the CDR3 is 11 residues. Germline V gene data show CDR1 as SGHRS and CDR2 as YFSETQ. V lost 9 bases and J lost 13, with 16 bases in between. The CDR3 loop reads CATQGAASLFF. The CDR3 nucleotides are TGCGCCACCCAAGGAGCGGCCTCACTGTTTTTT. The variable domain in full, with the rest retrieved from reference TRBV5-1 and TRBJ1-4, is KAGVTQTPRYLIKTRGQQVTLSCSPISGHRSVSWYQQTPGQGLQFLFEYFSETQRNKGNFPGRFSGRQFSNSRSEMNVSTLELGDSALYLCATQGAASLFFGSGTQLSVL.